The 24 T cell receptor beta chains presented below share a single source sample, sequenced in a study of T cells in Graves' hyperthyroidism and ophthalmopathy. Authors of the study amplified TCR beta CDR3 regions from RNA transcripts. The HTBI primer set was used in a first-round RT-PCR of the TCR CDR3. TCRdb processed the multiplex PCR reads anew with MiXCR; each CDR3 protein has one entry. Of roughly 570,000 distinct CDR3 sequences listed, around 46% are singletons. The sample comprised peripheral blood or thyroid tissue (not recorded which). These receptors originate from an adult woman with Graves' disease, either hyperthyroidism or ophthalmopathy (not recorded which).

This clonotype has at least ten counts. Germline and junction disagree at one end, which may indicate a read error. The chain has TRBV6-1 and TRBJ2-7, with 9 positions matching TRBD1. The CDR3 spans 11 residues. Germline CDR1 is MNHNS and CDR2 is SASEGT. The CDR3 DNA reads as TGCGGGACAGGGAGTCCCTACGAGCAGTACTTC. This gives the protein CGTGSPYEQYF.

Here the CDR3 reads CASNYLRETQYF. Written as DNA, the CDR3 is TGTGCCAGCAACTACCTTCGAGAGACCCAGTACTTC. The chain links TRBV2 to TRBJ2-5, with D unresolved. The CDR3 has 12 amino acids. Germline CDR1 SNHLY, CDR2 FYNNEI. Trimming stripped 7 bases from V and 4 bases from J, with 10 bases between. The variable domain in full, completed from reference TRBV2 and TRBJ2-5, reads EPEVTQTPSHQVTQMGQEVILRCVPISNHLYFYWYRQILGQKVEFLVSFYNNEISEKSEIFDDQFSVERPDGSNFTLKIRSTKLEDSAMYFCASNYLRETQYFGPGTRLLVL.

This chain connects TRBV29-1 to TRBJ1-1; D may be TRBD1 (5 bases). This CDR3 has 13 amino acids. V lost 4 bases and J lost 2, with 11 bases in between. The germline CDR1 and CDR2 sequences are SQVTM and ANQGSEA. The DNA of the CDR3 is TGCAGCGTTGCGACAGATCCCAACACTGAAGCTTTCTTT. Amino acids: CSVATDPNTEAFF. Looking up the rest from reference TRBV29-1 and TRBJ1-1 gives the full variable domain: SAVISQKPSRDICQRGTSLTIQCQVDSQVTMMFWYRQQPGQSLTLIATANQGSEATYESGFVIDKFPISRPNLTFSTLTVSNMSPEDSSIYLCSVATDPNTEAFFGQGTRLTVV.

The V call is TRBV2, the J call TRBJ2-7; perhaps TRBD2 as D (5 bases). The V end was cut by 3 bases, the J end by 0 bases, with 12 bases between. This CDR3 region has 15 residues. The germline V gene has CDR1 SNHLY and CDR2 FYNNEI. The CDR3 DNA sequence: TGTGCCAGCAGTGATCCGACCGGGATCTCCTACGAGCAGTACTTC. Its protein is CASSDPTGISYEQYF. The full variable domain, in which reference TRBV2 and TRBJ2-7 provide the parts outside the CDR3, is EPEVTQTPSHQVTQMGQEVILRCVPISNHLYFYWYRQILGQKVEFLVSFYNNEISEKSEIFDDQFSVERPDGSNFTLKIRSTKLEDSAMYFCASSDPTGISYEQYFGPGTRLTVT.

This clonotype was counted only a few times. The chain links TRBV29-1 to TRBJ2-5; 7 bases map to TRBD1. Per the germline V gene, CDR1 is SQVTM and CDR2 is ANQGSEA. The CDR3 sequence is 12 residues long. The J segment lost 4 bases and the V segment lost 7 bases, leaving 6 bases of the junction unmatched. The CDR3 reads CSARQGPETQYF. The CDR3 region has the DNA TGCAGCGCTAGACAGGGCCCAGAGACCCAGTACTTC.

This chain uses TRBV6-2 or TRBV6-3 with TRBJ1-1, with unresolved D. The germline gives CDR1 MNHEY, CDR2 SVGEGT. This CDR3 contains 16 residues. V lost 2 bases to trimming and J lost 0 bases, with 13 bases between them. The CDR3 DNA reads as TGTGCCAGCAGTTACACCCCGAAGAAGGTGAACACTGAAGCTTTCTTT. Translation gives CASSYTPKKVNTEAFF.

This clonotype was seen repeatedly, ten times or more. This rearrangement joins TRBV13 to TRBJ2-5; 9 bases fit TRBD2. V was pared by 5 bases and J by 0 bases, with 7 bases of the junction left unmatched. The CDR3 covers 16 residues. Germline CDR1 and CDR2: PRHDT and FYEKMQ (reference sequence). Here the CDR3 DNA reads TGTGCCAGCAGCAACATAGCGGGAGTTGACCAAGAGACCCAGTACTTC. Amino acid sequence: CASSNIAGVDQETQYF.

CDR3 protein: CASSEVGQGHTEAFF. The CDR3 DNA sequence: TGTGCCAGCAGTGAAGTAGGACAGGGACACACTGAAGCTTTCTTT. The chain joins TRBV25-1 to TRBJ1-1, with 8 bases that match TRBD1. Germline lookup yields CDR1 MGHDK and CDR2 SYGVNS. V shed 2 bases and J 3 bases; nucleotides not matched to a gene: 5. The CDR3 is 15 amino acids. The entire variable domain, with the rest obtained from reference TRBV25-1 and TRBJ1-1, is as follows: EADIYQTPRYLVIGTGKKITLECSQTMGHDKMYWYQQDPGMELHLIHYSYGVNSTEKGDLSSESTVSRIRTEHFPLTLESARPSHTSQYLCASSEVGQGHTEAFFGQGTRLTVV.

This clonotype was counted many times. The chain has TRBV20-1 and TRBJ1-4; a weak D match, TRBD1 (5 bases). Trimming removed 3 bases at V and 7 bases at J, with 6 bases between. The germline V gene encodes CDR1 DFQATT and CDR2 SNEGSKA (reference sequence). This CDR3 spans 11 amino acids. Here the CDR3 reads CSASRVEKLFF. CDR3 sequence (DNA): TGCAGTGCTAGCAGGGTTGAAAAACTGTTTTTT.

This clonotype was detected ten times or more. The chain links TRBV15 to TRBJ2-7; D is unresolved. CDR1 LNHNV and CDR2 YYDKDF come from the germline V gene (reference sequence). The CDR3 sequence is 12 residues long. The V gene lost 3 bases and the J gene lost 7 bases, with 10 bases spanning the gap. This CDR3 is CATSRAIGEQYF. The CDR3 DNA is TGTGCCACCAGCAGGGCCATAGGGGAGCAGTACTTC.

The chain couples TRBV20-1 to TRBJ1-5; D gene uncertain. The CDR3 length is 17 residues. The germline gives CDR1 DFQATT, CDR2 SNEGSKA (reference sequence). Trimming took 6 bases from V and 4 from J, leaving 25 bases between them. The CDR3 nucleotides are TGCAGTGCCAGCACCCCTTTACGGTGGGCAGGAAATCAGCCCCAGCATTTT. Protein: CSASTPLRWAGNQPQHF.

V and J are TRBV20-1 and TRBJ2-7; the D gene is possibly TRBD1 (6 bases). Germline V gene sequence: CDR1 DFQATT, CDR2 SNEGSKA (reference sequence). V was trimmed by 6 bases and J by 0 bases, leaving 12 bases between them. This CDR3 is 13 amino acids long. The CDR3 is CSAQDRSSYEQYF. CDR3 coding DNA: TGCAGTGCCCAAGACAGGAGCTCCTACGAGCAGTACTTC.

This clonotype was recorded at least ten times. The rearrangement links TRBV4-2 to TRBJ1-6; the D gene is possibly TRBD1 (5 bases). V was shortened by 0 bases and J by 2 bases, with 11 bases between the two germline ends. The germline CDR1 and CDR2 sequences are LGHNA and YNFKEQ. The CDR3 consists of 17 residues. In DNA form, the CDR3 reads TGTGCCAGCAGCCAAGAAGGTACGGGGGCCTATAATTCACCCCTCCACTTT. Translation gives CASSQEGTGAYNSPLHF.

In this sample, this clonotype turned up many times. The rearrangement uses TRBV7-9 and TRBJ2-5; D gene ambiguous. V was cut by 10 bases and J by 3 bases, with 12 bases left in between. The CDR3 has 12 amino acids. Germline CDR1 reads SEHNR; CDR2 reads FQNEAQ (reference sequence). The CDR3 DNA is TGTGCCATCACGCCTCGGGAAGAGACCCAGTACTTC. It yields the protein CAITPREETQYF.

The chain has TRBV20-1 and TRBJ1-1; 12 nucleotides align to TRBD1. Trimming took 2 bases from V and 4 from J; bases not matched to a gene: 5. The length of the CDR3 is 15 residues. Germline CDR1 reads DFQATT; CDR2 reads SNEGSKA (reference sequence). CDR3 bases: TGCAGTGCTAGATCGGGACAGGGGGCTGCCACTGAAGCTTTCTTT. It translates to CSARSGQGAATEAFF.

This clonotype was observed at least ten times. CDR3 DNA sequence: TGTGCCAGCAGCTCGGGACTAGCGGTGAAATACGAGCAGTACTTC. This sequence encodes CASSSGLAVKYEQYF. The chain joins TRBV11-2 to TRBJ2-7, with 11 bases aligning to TRBD2. CDR1 and CDR2 from the germline V gene are SGHAT and FQNNGV. The V gene end was trimmed by 4 bases and the J gene end by 4 bases; junction bases not matched to a gene: 6. The CDR3 loop spans 15 amino acids.

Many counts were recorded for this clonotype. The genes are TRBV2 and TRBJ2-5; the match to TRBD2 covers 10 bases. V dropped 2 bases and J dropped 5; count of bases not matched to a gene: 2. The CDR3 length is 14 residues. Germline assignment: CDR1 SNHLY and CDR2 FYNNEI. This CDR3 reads CASSELAGVETQYF. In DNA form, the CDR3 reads TGTGCCAGCAGTGAACTAGCGGGAGTCGAGACCCAGTACTTC. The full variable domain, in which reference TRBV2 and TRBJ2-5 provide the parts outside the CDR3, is EPEVTQTPSHQVTQMGQEVILRCVPISNHLYFYWYRQILGQKVEFLVSFYNNEISEKSEIFDDQFSVERPDGSNFTLKIRSTKLEDSAMYFCASSELAGVETQYFGPGTRLLVL.

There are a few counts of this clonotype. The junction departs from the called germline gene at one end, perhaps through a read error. The CDR3 loop reads CASSLAGIGGLFF. In DNA form, the CDR3 reads TGTGCCAGCAGCCTAGCGGGAATCGGGGGGCTGTTTTTT. The chain has TRBV7-9 and TRBJ2-2, with 9 bases fitting TRBD2. Germline V gene sequence: CDR1 SEHNR, CDR2 FQNEAQ (reference sequence). The CDR3 covers 13 residues.

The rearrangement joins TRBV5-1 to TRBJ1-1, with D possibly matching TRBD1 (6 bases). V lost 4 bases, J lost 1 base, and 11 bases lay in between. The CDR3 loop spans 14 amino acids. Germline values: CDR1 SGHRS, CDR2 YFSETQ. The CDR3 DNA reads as TGCGCCAGCAGCGCTGTACAGGGGAACACTGAAGCTTTCTTT. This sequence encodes CASSAVQGNTEAFF.

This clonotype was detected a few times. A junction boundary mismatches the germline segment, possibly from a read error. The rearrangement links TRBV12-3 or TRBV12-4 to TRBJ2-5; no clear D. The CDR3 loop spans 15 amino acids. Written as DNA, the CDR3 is TGTGCCATCAGTGAACTTCTGGGGATGATGGAGACCCAGTACTTC. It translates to CAISELLGMMETQYF.

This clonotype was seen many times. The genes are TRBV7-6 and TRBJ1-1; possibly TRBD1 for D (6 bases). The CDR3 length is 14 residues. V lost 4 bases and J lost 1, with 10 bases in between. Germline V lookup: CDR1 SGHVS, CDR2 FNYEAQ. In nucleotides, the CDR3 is TGTGCCAGCAGCTGGGACACTAGGAACACTGAAGCTTTCTTT. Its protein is CASSWDTRNTEAFF. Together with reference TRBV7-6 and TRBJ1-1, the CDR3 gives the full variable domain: GAGVSQSPRYKVTKRGQDVALRCDPISGHVSLYWYRQALGQGPEFLTYFNYEAQQDKSGLPNDRFSAERPEGSISTLTIQRTEQRDSAMYRCASSWDTRNTEAFFGQGTRLTVV.

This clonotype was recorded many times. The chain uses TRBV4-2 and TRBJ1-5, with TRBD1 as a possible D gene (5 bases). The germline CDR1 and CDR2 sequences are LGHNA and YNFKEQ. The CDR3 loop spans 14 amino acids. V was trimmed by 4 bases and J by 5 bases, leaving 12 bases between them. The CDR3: CASSRGLGHQPQHF. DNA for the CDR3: TGTGCCAGCAGCCGGGGCCTCGGGCATCAGCCCCAGCATTTT.

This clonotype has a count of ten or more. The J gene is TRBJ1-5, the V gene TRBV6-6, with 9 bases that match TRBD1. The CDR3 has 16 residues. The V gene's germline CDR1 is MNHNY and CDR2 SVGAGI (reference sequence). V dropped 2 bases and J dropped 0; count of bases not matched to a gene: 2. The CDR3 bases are TGTGCCAGCAGTTACGGGACAGGGTATAGCAATCAGCCCCAGCATTTT. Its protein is CASSYGTGYSNQPQHF.

The CDR3 here is CATVQETQYF. CDR3 in DNA: TGCGCCACAGTTCAGGAGACCCAGTACTTC. The V and J genes are TRBV5-1 and TRBJ2-5; D is unresolved. CDR3 size: 10 residues. V was clipped by 9 bases and J by 5 bases, with 8 bases between them. The germline CDR1 and CDR2 sequences are SGHRS and YFSETQ.